Below, 5 T cell receptor beta chains from the same sample are listed, as sequenced in a study of monozygotic twins with inflammatory bowel disease. With the 5' RACE reads reprocessed, TCRdb shows one record per CDR3 protein and no DNA. The table gives approximately 160,000 distinct CDR3 sequences; the top ten clones make up more than 2.5% of it. The specimen sequenced was blood. These receptors all stem from a human donor with ulcerative colitis or Crohn's disease, or a healthy co-twin of an affected twin (not recorded which).

The J gene is TRBJ1-6, the V gene TRBV11-2. This CDR3 has 16 residues. Per germline, CDR1 SGHAT and CDR2 FQNNGV. CDR3: CASSPRGVVKNSPLHF.

This chain uses TRBV5-1 with TRBJ1-4; the TRBD1 assignment by TCRdb is unverifiable without DNA. Germline CDR1 is SGHRS and CDR2 is YFSETQ. The CDR3 contains 15 residues. CDR3 protein: CASSLLGQGNEKLFF.

The CDR3 region is CASSLGKGGAGTDTQYF. This rearrangement joins TRBV5-4 to TRBJ2-3; there is no DNA to check the TCRdb D call of TRBD1. CDR3 length: 17 amino acids. Germline values: CDR1 SGHNT, CDR2 YYREEE (reference sequence).

The chain recombines TRBV7-9 with TRBJ1-6. Per the germline V gene, CDR1 is SEHNR and CDR2 is FQNEAQ (reference sequence). This CDR3 is 14 amino acids long. The CDR3 spells CASSLDTISSPLHF.

The chain employs TRBV12-3 or TRBV12-4 and TRBJ1-2; checking the TCRdb D call of TRBD1 is not possible without DNA. The CDR3 contains 16 residues. This chain's CDR3 is CASSPSGAQGLYGYTF.